This T cell receptor beta chain was identified during a study of tumor-infiltrating lymphocytes in primary liver carcinoma. On the study more broadly: Patients comprised men and women whose ages fell between 30 and 69 years. Notes on the study in general: Pairs comparing tumor with adjacent tissue or blood overlapped less than pairs drawn from tumor regions.

This clonotype was found many times. Antigen: not known. Making TCR beta cDNA involved around 510 ng total RNA and a constant-region primer. ARM-PCR, slightly modified, supplied the TCR beta libraries through three nested multiplex PCR rounds. Investigators reported that the first two PCR rounds, at 10 cycles each, used TRBV1-TRBV30 forward primers with a C-beta reverse primer. A single record per CDR3 protein comes from TCRdb applying MiXCR to the multiplex PCR reads. The data show about 310,000 distinct CDR3 sequences, with 45% to 70% seen just once and over 15% held by the top ten. CDR3 length equals 14 residues. Trimming at V came to 5 bases and at J to 7 bases, leaving 6 bases not matched to a gene. Germline lookup yields CDR1 MNHEY and CDR2 SVGEGT. Both blood RNA, taken from unsorted whole blood, and germline DNA were extracted.

The sample was peripheral blood. The sequence was obtained from a woman between 25 and 40 years old with primary liver carcinoma and hepatitis B virus infection. The chain employs TRBV6-2 or TRBV6-3 and TRBJ2-1; 9 bases map to TRBD1. The CDR3 bases are TGTGCCAGCAGTACCCCCGGGACAGGGAATGAGCAGTTCTTC. It specifies CASSTPGTGNEQFF.